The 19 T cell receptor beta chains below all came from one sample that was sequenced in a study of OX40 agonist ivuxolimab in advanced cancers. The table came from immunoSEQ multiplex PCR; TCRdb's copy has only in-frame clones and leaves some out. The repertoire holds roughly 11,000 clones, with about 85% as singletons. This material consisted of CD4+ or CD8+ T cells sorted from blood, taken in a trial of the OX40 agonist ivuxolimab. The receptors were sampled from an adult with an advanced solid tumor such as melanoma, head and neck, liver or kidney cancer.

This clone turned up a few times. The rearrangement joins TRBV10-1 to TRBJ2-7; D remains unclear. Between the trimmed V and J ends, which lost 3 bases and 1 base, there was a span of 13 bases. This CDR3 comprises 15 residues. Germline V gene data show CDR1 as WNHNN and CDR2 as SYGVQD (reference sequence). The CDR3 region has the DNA TGCGCCAGCAGTGACTCGGACCTGACGTCCTACGAGCAGTACTTC. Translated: CASSDSDLTSYEQYF.

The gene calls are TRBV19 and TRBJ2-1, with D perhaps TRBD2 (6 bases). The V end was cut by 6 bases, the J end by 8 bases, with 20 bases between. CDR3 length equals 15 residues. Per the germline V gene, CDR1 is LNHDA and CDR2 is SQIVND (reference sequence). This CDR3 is CASRVRDSAPHEQFF. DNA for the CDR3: TGTGCCAGTAGAGTACGGGACTCGGCCCCGCATGAGCAGTTCTTC.

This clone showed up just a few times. This CDR3 reads CASSQESENTEAFF. CDR3 coding DNA: TGCGCCAGCAGCCAAGAAAGCGAGAACACTGAAGCTTTCTTT. This chain joins TRBV4-1 and TRBJ1-1; no definite D call. The CDR3 extends over 14 amino acids. Germline CDR1 is MGHRA and CDR2 is YSYEKL. Trimming cost V 0 bases and J 1 base, with 6 bases left between them.

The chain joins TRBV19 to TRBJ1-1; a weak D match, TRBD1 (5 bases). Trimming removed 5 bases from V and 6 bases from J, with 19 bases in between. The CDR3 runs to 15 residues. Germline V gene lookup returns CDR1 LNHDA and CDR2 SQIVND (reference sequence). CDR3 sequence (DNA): TGTGCCAGTAGTTGGGGCGGACGTGGGTCTCCTGAAGCTTTCTTT. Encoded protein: CASSWGGRGSPEAFF.

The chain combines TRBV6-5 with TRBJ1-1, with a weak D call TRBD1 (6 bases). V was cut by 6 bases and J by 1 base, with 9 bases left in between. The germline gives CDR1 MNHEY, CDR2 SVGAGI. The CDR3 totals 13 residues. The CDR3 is CASRDSSNTEAFF. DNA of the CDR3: TGTGCCAGCAGGGACAGCTCGAACACTGAAGCTTTCTTT.

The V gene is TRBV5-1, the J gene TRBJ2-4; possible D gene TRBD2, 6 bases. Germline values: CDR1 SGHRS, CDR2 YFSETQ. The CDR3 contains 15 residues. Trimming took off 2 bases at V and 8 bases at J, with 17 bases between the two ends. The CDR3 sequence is CASSFGAGKRDIQYF. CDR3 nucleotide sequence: TGCGCCAGCAGCTTCGGGGCAGGGAAGCGGGACATTCAGTACTTC. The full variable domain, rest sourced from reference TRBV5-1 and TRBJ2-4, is KAGVTQTPRYLIKTRGQQVTLSCSPISGHRSVSWYQQTPGQGLQFLFEYFSETQRNKGNFPGRFSGRQFSNSRSEMNVSTLELGDSALYLCASSFGAGKRDIQYFGAGTRLSVL.

The CDR3 DNA sequence: TGTGCCAGCACCCCGGGACTACACACCCATACGCAGTATTTT. This sequence encodes CASTPGLHTHTQYF. J is TRBJ2-3 and V is TRBV27; 7 bases map to TRBD2. Germline CDR1 reads MNHEY; CDR2 reads SMNVEV (reference sequence). Trimming at V came to 7 bases and at J to 7 bases, leaving 11 bases not matched to a gene. The CDR3 runs to 14 residues.

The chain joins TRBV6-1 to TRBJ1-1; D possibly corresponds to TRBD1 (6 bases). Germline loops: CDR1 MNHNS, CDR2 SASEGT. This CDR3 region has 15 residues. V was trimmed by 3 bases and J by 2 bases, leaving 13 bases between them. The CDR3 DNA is TGTGCCAGCAGTGATACAGGGATAGGAAACACTGAAGCTTTCTTT. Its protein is CASSDTGIGNTEAFF.

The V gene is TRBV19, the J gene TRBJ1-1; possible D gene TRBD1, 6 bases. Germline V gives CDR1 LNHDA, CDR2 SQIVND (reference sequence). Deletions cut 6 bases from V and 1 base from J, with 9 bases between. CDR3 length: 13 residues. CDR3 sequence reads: CASREQGNTEAFF. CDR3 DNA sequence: TGTGCCAGTAGGGAACAGGGGAACACTGAAGCTTTCTTT.

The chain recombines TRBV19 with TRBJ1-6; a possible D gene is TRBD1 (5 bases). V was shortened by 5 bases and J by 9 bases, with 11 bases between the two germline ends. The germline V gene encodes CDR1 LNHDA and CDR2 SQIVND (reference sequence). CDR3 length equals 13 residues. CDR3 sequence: CASSSGFSSPLHF. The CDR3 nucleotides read TGTGCCAGTAGTTCAGGGTTTAGTTCACCCCTCCACTTT.

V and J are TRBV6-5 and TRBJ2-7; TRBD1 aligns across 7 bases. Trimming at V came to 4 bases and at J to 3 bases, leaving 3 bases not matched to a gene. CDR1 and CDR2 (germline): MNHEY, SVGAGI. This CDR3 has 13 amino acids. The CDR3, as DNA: TGTGCCAGCAGTTTCCGACAGGGCTACGAGCAGTACTTC. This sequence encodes CASSFRQGYEQYF.

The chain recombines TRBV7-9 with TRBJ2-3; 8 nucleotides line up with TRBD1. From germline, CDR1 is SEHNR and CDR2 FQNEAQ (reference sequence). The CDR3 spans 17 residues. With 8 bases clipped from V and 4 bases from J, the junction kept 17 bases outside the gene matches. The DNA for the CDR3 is TGTGCCAGCTTAAATCGTGGCAGGGGGCCAGAGGCAGATACGCAGTATTTT. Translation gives CASLNRGRGPEADTQYF.

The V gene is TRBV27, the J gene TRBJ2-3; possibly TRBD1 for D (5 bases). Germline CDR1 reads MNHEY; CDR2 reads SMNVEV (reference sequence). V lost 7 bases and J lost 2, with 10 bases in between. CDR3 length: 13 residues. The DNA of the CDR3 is TGTGCCAGCAAAGACAGATACACAGATACGCAGTATTTT. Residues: CASKDRYTDTQYF.

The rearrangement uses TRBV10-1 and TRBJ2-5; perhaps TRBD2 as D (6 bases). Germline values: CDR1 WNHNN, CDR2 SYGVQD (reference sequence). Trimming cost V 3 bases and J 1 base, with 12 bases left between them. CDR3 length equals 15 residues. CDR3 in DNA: TGCGCCAGCAGTGAAGGAGGGGACTCCCAAGAGACCCAGTACTTC. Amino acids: CASSEGGDSQETQYF.

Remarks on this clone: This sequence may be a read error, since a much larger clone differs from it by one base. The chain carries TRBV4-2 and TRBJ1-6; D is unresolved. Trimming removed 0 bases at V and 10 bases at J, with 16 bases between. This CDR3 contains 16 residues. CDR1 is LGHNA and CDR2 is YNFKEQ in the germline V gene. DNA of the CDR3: TGTGCCAGCAGCCAAGATGCGGGGAACGCGAGGTCACCCCTCCACTTT. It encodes CASSQDAGNARSPLHF.

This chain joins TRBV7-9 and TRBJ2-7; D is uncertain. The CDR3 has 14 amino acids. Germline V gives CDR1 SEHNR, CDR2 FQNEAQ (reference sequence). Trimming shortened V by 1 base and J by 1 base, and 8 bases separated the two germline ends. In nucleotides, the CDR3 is TGTGCCAGCAGCTTAGGCCCCAGGTCCTACGAGCAGTACTTC. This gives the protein CASSLGPRSYEQYF.

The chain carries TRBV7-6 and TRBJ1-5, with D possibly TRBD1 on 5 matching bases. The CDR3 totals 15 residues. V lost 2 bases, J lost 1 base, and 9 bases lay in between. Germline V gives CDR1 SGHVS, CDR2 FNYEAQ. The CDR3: CASSLRPGSNQPQHF. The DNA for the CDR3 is TGTGCCAGCAGCTTACGGCCAGGGAGCAATCAGCCCCAGCATTTT.

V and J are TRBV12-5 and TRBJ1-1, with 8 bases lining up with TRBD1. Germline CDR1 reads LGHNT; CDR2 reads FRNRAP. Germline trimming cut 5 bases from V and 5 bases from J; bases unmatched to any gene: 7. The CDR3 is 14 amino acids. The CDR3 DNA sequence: TGTGCTAGTGGTGGACGACAGGGGAGAACTGAAGCTTTCTTT. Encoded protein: CASGGRQGRTEAFF.

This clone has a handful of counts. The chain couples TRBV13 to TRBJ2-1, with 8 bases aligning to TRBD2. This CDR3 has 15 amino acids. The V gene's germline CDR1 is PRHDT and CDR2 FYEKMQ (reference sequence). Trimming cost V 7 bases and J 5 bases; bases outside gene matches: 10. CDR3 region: CASKRAGAPNNEQFF. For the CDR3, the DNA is TGTGCCAGCAAGAGAGCGGGGGCTCCAAACAATGAGCAGTTCTTC.